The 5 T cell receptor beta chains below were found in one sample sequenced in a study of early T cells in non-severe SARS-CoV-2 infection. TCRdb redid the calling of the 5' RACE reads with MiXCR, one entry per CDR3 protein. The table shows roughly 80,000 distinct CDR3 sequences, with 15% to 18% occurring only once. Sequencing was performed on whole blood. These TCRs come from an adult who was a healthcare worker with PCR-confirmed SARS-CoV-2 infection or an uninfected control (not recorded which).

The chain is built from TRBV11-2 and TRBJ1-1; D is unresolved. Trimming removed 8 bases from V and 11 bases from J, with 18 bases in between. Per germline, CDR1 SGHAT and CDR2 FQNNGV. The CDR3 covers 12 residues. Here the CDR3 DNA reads TGTGCCAGCTCCTTCGCCGGGAGGGATGCTTTCTTT. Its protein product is CASSFAGRDAFF.

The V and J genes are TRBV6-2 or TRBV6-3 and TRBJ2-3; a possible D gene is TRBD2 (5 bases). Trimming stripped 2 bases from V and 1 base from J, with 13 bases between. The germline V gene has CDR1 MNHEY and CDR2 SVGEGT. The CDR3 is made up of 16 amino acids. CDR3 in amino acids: CASSYGGGRGTDTQYF. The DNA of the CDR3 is TGTGCCAGCAGTTACGGCGGAGGAAGGGGCACAGATACGCAGTATTTT.

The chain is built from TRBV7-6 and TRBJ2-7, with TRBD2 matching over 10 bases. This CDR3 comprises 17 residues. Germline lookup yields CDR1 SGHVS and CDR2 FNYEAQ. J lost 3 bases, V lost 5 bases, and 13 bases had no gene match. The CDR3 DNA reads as TGTGCCAGCAGCCTCGCAGCGGGAGGGCCCGGTGTCTACGAGCAGTACTTC. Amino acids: CASSLAAGGPGVYEQYF.

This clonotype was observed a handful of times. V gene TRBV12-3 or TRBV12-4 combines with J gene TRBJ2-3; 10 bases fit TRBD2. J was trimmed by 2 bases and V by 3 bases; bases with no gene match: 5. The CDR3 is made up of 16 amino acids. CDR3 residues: CASSLKLAGDTDTQYF. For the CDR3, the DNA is TGTGCCAGCAGTTTGAAGCTAGCGGGGGACACAGATACGCAGTATTTT.

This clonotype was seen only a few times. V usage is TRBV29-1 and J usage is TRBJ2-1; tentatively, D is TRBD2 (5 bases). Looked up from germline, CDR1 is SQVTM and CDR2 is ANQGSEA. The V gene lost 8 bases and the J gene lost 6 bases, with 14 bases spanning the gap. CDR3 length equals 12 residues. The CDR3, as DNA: TGCAGCTCGCTACTAGGACCCAATGAGCAGTTCTTC. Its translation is CSSLLGPNEQFF.